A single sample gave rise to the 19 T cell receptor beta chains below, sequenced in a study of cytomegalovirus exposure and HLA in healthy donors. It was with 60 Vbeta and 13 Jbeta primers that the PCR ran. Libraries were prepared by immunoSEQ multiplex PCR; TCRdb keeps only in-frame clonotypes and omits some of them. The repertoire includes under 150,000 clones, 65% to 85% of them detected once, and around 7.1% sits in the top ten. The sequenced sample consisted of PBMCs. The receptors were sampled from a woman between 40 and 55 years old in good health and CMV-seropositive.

CDR3 DNA: TGTGCCAGCAGCGTAATGGGCTACACAGATACGCAGTATTTT. Its translation is CASSVMGYTDTQYF. This rearrangement joins TRBV9 to TRBJ2-3; no reliable D call. Trimming took 1 base from V and 2 from J, leaving 8 bases between them. CDR3 length: 14 residues. Germline V gene sequence: CDR1 SGDLS, CDR2 YYNGEE.

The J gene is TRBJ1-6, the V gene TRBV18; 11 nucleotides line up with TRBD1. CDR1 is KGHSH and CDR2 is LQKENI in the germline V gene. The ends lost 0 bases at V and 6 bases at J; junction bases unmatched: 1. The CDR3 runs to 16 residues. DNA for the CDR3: TGTGCCAGCTCACCACCGGGACAGGGGGGTAATTCACCCCTCCACTTT. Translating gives CASSPPGQGGNSPLHF.

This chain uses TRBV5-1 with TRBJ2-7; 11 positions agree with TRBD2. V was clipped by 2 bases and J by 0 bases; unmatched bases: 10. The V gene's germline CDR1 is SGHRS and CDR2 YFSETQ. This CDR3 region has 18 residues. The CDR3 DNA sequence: TGCGCCAGCAGCTTATCGACTAGCGGGGCCACTAGCTCCTACGAGCAGTACTTC. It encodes CASSLSTSGATSSYEQYF.

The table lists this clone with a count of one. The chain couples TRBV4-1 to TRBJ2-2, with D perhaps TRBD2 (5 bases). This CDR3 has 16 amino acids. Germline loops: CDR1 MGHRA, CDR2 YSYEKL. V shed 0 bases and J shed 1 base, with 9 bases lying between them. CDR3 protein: CASSQDFGGNTGELFF. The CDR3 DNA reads TGCGCCAGCAGCCAAGATTTTGGAGGGAACACCGGGGAGCTGTTTTTT.

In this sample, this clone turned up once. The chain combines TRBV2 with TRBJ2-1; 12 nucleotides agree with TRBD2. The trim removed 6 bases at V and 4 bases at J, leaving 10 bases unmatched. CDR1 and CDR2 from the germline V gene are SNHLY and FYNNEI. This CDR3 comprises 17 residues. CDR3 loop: CASSAARLAGAYNEQFF. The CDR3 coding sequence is TGTGCCAGCAGCGCAGCCAGACTAGCGGGGGCGTACAATGAGCAGTTCTTC.

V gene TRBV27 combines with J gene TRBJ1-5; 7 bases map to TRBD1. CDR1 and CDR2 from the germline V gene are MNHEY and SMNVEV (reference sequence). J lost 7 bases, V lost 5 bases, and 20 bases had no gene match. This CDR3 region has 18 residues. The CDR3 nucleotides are TGTGCCAGCAGTCGGTTACGGACAGGATGGCCCCGTTGGCAGCCCCAGCATTTT. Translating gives CASSRLRTGWPRWQPQHF.

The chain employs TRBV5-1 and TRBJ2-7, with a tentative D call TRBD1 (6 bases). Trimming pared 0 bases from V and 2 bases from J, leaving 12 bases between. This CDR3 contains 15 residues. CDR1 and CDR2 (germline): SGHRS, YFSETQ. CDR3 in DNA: TGCGCCAGCAGCTTGGGGCAGGGGAGTCCCTACGAGCAGTACTTC. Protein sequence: CASSLGQGSPYEQYF.

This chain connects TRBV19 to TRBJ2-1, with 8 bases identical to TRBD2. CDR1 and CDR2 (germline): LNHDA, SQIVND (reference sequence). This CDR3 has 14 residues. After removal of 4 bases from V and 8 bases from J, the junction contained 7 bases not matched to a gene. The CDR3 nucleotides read TGTGCCAGTAGTACCGGGACTAGGGGGTATGAGCAGTTCTTC. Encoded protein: CASSTGTRGYEQFF.

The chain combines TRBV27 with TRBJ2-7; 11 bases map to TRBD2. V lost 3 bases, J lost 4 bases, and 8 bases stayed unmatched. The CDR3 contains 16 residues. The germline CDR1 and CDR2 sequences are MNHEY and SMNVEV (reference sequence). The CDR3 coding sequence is TGTGCCAGCAGTTTCGGACCGGGACTAGCGGTTTACGAGCAGTACTTC. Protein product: CASSFGPGLAVYEQYF.

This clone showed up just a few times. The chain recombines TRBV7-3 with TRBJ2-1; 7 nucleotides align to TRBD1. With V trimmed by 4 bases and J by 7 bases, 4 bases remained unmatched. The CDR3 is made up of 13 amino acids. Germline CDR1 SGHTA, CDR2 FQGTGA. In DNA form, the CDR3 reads TGTGCCAGCAGCTCTCTGGACAGGAATGAGCAGTTCTTC. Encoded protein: CASSSLDRNEQFF.

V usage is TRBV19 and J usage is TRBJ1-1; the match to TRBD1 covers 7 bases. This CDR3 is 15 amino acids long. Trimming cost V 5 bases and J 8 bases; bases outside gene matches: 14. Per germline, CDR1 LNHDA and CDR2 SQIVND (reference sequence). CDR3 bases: TGTGCCAGTAGTCCCATGACAGGGAAGATGTCAGAAGCTTTCTTT. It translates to CASSPMTGKMSEAFF. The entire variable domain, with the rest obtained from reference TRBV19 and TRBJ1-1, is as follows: DGGITQSPKYLFRKEGQNVTLSCEQNLNHDAMYWYRQDPGQGLRLIYYSQIVNDFQKGDIAEGYSVSREKKESFPLTVTSAQKNPTAFYLCASSPMTGKMSEAFFGQGTRLTVV.

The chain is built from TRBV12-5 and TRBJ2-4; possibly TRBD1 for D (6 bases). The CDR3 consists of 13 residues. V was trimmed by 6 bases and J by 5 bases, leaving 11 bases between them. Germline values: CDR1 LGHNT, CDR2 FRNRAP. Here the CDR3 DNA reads TGTGCTAGTGGCTCGGGACAAGAAAACATTCAGTACTTC. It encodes CASGSGQENIQYF.

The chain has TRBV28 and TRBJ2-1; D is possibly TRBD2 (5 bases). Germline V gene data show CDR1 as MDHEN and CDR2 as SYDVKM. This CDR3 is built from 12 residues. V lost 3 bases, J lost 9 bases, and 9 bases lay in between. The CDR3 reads CASSLIATEQFF. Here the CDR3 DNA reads TGTGCCAGCAGTTTGATAGCGACTGAGCAGTTCTTC.

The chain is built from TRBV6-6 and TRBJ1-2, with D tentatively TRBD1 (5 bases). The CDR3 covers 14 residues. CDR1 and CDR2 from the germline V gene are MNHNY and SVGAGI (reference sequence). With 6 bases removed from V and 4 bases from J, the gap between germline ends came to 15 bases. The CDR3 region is CASSVRENPYGYTF. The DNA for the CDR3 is TGTGCCAGCAGCGTCAGGGAAAACCCCTATGGCTACACCTTC.

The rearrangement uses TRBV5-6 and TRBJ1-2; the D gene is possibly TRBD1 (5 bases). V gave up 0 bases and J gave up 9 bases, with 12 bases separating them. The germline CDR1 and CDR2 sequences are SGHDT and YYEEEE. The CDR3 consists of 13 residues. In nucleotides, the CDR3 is TGTGCCAGCAGCTTGGACAGGTATATGAGCTACACCTTC. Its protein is CASSLDRYMSYTF.

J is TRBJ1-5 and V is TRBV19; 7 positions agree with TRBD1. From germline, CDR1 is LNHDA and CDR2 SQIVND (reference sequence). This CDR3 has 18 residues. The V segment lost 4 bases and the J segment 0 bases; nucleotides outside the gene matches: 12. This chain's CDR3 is CASSTTPGTVFSNQPQHF. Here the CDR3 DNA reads TGTGCCAGTAGTACTACACCCGGGACAGTCTTTAGCAATCAGCCCCAGCATTTT.

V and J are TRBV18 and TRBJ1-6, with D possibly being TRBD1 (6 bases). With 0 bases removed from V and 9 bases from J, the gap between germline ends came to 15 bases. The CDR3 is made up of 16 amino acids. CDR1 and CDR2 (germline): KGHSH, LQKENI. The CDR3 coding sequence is TGTGCCAGCTCACCACCGAGCGGGGGCGGCGGTTCACCCCTCCACTTT. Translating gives CASSPPSGGGGSPLHF.

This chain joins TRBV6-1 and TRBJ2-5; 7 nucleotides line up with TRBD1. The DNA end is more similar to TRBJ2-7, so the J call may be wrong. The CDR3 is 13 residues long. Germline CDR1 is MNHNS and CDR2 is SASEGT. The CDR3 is CASSERDSYEQYF. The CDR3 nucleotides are TGTGCCAGCAGTGAACGGGACAGCTACGAGCAGTACTTC.

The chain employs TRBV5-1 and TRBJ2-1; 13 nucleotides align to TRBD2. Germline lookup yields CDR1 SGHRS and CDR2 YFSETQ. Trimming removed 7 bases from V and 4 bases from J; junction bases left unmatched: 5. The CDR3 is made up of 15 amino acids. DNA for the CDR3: TGCGCCAGCGGGACTAGCGGGGAGGGTTACAATGAGCAGTTCTTC. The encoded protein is CASGTSGEGYNEQFF.